This T cell receptor (beta chain) was sequenced in a study of tumor-infiltrating lymphocytes in localized non-small cell lung cancer (dated by TCRdb to about 2021). Some background on the complete study: Several histologies were represented in the cohort, which also included both smokers and never-smokers as well as patients whose samples were collected after neoadjuvant chemotherapy. Each patient provided resected tumor tissue plus uninvolved lung tissue from the same patient, with the uninvolved lung tissue described as non-adjacent to the tumor. The same patients underwent several integrated assays, with TCR sequencing performed together with flow cytometry, multiplex immunofluorescence, RNA-seq, exome sequencing and proteomics. The overall ICON cohort comprised 150 surgical patients with localized non-small cell lung cancer whose tumors were resected. A total of around 58 patients were part of the paired comparison of immunoSEQ T-cell fraction between tumor and uninvolved lung. The full study reports these points: Because different assays used different pieces of the same tissue, technical variation could not be distinguished from intratumor heterogeneity. Consistent with immunofluorescence CD3 counts, TCRbeta sequencing supported greater T cell infiltration in tumors than in uninvolved lung tissue. Because assay coverage varied across patients depending on available tissue quantity, TCR sequencing was performed for only a subset of the cohort. No difference in TCR-derived T-cell fraction was observed between the flow cytometry-defined immunotypes IM1 (good prognosis) and IM2 (poor prognosis).

Regarding this clone: Its antigen is still unknown. Per-base quality was not reported, and no clone a single base away is much larger than it.

CDR1 and CDR2, looked up from the germline V gene, are ENHRY and SYGVKD. The CDR3 numbers 13 residues from cysteine through phenylalanine. Only CDR3 DNA is held: 39 bases, read in frame from base 1. V loses 5 bases at its end and J loses 8 bases; junction bases beyond the gene matches: 8. ICON enrollment began in early 2016, and the last patient was enrolled in the second half of 2018. In a subcohort of 60 to 85 patients, fresh tumor and matched uninvolved tissue were collected for in-depth immune analyses, with TCR sequencing among those analyses. DNA isolated from bulk tissue, without cell sorting, was used for TCR sequencing. TCR sequencing with the immunoSEQ assay provided the T-cell fraction in tumor and uninvolved lung tissue. Regarding the original processing steps: To analyze survival, patients were divided into a high T-cell fraction group (upper tertile) and a low T-cell fraction group (lower two tertiles), and the two groups were compared using a log-rank test. A signed-rank test was used to test paired tumor versus uninvolved lung differences in T-cell fraction. Imported from immuneACCESS, the table was reduced by TCRdb to in-frame sequences with V and J called. These copies leave out some clones; in studies compared against another copy, an unresolved V gene accounts for under half, and the cause of the remainder is not known. The V and J calls and clone size come from that table; D and trimming were worked out from the DNA. The sample yields 7,300 or so clones; around 64% were counted once. The top ten clones comprise less than 15% of the sample.

The sample comprised uninvolved lung tissue not adjacent to the tumor. The chain is assembled from TRBV10-3 and TRBJ1-1, with 7 central nucleotides matching TRBD1. This receptor was taken from a human donor with non-small cell lung cancer. The base sequence is TGTGCCATCAGTCCTACAGGGGAAGGGGAAGCTTTCTTT. The resulting protein is CAISPTGEGEAFF.